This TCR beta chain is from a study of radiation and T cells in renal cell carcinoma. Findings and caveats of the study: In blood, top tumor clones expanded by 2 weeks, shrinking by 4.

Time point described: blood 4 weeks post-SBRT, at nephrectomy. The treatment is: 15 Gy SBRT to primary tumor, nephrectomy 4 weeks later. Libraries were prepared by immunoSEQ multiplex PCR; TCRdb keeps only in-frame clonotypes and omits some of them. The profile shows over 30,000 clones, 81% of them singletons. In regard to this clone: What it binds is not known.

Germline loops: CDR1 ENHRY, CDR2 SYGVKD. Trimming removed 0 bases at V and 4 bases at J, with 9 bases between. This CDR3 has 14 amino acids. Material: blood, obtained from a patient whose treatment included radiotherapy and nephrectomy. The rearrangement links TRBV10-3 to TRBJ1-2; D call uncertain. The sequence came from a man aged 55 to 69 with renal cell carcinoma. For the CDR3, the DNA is TGTGCCATCAGTGAGTCGCGGGGTGTCTATGGCTACACCTTC. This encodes CAISESRGVYGYTF.